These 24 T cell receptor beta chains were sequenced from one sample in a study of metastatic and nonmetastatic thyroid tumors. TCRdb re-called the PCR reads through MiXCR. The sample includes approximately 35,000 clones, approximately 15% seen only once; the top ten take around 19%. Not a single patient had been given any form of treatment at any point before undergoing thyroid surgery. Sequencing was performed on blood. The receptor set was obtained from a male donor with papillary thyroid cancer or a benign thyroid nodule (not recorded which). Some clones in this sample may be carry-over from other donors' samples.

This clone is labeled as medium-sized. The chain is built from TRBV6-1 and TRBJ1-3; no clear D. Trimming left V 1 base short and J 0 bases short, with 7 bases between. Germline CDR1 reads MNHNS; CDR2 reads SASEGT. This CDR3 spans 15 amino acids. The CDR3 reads CASSEVVSSGNTIYF. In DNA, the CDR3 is TGTGCCAGCAGTGAAGTCGTGTCCTCTGGAAACACCATATATTTT.

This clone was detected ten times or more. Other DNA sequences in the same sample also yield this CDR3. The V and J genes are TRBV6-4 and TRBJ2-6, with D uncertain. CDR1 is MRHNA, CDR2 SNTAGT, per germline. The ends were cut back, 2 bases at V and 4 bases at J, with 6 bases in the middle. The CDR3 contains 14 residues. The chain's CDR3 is CASSDRLGANVLTF. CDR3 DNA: TGTGCCAGCAGTGACAGGCTCGGGGCCAACGTCCTGACTTTC.

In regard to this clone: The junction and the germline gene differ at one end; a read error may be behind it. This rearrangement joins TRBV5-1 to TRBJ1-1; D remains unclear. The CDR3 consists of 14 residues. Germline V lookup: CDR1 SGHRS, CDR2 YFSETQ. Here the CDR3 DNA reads TGCGCCGGCAGCTCCTTACAGTTGAGCACTGAAGCTTTCTTT. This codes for CAGSSLQLSTEAFF.

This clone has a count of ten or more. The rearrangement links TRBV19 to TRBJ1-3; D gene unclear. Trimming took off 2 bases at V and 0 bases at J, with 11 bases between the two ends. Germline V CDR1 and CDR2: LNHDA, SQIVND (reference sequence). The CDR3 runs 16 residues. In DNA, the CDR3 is TGTGCCAGTAGTATACTCCAACGGGCCTCTGGAAACACCATATATTTT. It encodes CASSILQRASGNTIYF.

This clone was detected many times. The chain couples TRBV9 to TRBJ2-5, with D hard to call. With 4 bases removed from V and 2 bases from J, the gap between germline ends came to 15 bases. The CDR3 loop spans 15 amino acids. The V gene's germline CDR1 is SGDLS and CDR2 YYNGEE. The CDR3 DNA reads TGTGCCAGCAGCCCAGGAAGTTTCGGTCAAGAGACCCAGTACTTC. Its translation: CASSPGSFGQETQYF.

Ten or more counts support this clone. CDR3 coding DNA: TGCGCCAGCAGCTTGGGAACAAGCACAGATACGCAGTATTTT. Protein: CASSLGTSTDTQYF. V and J are TRBV5-1 and TRBJ2-3; D gene uncertain. The V gene lost 0 bases and the J gene lost 0 bases, with 5 bases spanning the gap. The germline V gene has CDR1 SGHRS and CDR2 YFSETQ. This CDR3 has 14 amino acids.

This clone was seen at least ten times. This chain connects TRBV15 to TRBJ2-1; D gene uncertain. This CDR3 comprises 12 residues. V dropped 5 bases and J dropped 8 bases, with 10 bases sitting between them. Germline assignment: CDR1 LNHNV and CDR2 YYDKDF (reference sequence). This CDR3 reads CATSPAKDEQFF. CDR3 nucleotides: TGTGCCACCAGCCCGGCAAAGGATGAGCAGTTCTTC.

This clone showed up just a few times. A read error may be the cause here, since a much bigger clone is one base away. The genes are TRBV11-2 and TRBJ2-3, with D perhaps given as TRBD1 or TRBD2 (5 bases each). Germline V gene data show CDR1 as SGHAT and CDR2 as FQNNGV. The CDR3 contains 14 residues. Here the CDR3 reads CASILDQGADTQYF. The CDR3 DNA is TGTGCCAGCATCTTAGATCAGGGAGCAGATACGCAGTATTTT.

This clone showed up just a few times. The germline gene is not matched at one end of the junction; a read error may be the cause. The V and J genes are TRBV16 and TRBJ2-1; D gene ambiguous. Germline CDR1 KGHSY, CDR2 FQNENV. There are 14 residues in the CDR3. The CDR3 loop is CASSPALSYNEQFF. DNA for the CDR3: TGTGCCAGTAGCCCGGCGTTATCCTACAATGAGCAGTTCTTC.

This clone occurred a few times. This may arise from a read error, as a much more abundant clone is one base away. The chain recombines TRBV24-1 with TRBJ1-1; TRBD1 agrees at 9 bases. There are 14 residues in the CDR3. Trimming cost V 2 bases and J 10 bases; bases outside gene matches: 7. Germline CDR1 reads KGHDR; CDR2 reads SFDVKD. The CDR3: CATSDSDRGPGAFF. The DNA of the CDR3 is TGTGCCACCAGTGATTCGGACAGGGGACCTGGAGCTTTCTTT.

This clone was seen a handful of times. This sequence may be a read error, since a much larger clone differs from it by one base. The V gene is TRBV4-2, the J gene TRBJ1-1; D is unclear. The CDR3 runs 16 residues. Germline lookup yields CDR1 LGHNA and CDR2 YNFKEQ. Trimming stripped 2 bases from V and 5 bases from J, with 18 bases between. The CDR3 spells CASSQSEGVLDTEAFF. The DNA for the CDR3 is TGTGCCAGCAGCCAATCTGAGGGCGTCTTGGATACTGAAGCTTTCTTT.

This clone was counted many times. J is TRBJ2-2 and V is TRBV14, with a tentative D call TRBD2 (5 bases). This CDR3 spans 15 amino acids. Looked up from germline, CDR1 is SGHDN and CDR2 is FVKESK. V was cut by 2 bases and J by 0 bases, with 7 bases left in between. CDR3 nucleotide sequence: TGTGCCAGCAGCCAACGGGGTTCGAACACCGGGGAGCTGTTTTTT. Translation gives CASSQRGSNTGELFF.

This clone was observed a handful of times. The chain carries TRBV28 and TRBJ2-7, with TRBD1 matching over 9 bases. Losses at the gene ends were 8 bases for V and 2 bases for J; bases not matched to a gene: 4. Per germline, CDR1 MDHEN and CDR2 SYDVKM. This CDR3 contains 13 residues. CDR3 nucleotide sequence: TGTGCCAGCGGACAGGGGCCACCCTACGAGCAGTACTTC. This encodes CASGQGPPYEQYF.

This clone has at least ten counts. CDR3 DNA: TGTGCCAGCAGCGTAGGTGGGACTCGGAGTGGGACCGGGGAGCTGTTTTTT. Its protein product is CASSVGGTRSGTGELFF. This sequence joins TRBV9 and TRBJ2-2; weak D call: TRBD2 (6 bases). Trimming removed 0 bases from V and 5 bases from J, with 17 bases in between. CDR3 length equals 17 residues. Per the germline V gene, CDR1 is SGDLS and CDR2 is YYNGEE.

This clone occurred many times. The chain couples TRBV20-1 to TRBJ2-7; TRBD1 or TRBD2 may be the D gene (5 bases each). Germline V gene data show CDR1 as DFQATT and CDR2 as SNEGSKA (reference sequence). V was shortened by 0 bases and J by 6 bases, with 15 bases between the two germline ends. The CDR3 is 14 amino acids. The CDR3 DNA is TGCAGTGCTAGAGATTTTCAGGGTCGGGGCGAGCAGTACTTC. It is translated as CSARDFQGRGEQYF.

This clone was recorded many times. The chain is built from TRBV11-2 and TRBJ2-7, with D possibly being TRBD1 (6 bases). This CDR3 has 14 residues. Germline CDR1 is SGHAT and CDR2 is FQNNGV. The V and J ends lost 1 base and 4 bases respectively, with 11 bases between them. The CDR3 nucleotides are TGTGCCAGCAGCTTAGCGGGACAAAGATACGAGCAGTACTTC. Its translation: CASSLAGQRYEQYF.

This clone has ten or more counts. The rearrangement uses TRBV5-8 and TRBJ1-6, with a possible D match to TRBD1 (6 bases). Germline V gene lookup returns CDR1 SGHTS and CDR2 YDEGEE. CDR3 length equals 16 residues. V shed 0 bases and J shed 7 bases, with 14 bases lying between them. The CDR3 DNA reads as TGTGCCAGCAGCTTGGTTAGGAGGACAGTCAATTCACCCCTCCACTTT. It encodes CASSLVRRTVNSPLHF.

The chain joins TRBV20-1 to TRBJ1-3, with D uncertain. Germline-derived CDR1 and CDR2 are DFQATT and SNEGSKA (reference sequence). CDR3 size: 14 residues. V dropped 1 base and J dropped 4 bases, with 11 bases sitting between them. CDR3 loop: CSARAAGRGNTIYF. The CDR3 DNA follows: TGCAGTGCTAGAGCTGCGGGAAGGGGAAACACCATATATTTT.

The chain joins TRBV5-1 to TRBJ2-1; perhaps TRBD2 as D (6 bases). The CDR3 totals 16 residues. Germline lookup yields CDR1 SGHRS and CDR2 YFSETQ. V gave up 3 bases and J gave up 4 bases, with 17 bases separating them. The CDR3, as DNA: TGCGCCAGCAGCTGGGGGGACCCCAGCGGGTACAATGAGCAGTTCTTC. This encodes CASSWGDPSGYNEQFF.

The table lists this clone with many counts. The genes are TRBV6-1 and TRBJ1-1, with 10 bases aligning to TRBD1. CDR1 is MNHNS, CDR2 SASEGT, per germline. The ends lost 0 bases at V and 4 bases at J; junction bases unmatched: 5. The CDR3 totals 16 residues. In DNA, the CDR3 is TGTGCCAGCAGTGAAGCGCTCGGGGACAGGGGCACTGAAGCTTTCTTT. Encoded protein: CASSEALGDRGTEAFF.

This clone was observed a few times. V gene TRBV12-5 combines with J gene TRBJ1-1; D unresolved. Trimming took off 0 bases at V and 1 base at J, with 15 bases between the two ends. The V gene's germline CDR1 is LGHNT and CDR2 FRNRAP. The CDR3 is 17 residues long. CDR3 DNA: TGTGCTAGTGGTTTGGTACGTGACATGCGGGGGAACACTGAAGCTTTCTTT. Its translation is CASGLVRDMRGNTEAFF.

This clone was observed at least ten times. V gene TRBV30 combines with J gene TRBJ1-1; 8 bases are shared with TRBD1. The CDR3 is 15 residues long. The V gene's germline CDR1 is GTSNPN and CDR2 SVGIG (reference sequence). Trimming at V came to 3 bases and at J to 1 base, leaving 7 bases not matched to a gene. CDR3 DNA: TGTGCCTGGAGCCGTCGGACAGGGTGGAACACTGAAGCTTTCTTT. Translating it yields CAWSRRTGWNTEAFF.

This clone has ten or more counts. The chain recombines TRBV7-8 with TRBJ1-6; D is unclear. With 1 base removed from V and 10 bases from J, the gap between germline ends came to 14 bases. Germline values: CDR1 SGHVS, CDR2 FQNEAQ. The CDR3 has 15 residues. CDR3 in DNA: TGTGCCAGCAGCTTAGTTGCAGTCGGAGGGTCACCCCTCCACTTT. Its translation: CASSLVAVGGSPLHF.

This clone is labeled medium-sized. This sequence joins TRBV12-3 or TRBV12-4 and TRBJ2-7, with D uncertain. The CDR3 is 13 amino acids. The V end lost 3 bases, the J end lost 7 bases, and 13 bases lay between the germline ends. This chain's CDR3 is CASSFGMFGEQYF. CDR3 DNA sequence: TGTGCCAGCAGTTTTGGCATGTTTGGGGAGCAGTACTTC.